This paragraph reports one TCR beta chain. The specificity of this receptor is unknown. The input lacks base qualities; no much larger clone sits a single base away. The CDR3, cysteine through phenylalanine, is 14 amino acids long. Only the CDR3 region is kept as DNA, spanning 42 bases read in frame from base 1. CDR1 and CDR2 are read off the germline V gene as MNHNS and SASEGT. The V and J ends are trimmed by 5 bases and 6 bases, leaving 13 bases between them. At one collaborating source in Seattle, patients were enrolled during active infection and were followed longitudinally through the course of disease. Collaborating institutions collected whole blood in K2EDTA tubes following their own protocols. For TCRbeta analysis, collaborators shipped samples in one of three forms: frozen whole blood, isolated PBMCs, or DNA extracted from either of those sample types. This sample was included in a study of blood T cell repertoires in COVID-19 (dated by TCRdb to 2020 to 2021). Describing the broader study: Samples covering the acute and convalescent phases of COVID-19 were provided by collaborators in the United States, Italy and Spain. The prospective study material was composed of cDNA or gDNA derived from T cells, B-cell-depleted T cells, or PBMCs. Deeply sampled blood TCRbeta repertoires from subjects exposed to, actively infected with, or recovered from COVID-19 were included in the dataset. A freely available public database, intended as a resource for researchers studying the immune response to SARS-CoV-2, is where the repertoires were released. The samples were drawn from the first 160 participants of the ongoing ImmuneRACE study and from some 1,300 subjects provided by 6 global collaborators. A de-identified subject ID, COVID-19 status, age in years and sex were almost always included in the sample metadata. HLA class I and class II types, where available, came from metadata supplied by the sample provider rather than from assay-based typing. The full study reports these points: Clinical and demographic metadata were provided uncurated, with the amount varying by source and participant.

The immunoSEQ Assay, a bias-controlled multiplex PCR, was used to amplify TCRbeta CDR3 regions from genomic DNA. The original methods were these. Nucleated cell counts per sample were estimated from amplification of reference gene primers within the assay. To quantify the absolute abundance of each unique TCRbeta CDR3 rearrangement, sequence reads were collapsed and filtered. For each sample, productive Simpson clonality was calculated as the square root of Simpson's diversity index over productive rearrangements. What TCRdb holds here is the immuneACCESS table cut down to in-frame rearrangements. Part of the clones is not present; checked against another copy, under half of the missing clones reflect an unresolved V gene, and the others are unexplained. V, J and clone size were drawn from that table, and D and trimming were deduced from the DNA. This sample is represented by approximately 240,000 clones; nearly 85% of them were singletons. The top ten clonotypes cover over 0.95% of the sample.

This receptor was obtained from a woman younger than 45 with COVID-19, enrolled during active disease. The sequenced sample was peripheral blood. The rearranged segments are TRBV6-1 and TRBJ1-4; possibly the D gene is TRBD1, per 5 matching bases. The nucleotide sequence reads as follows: TGTGCCAGCAGTTCGTCCAGGGTCGATGAAAAACTGTTTTTT. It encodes CASSSSRVDEKLFF.